The 16 T cell receptor beta chains given below trace back to one sample, sequenced in a study of T cell repertoires in cytomegalovirus infection. Each CDR3 protein gets one entry after TCRdb re-called the reads with MiXCR. The data contain around 500,000 distinct CDR3 sequences, roughly 42% of them singletons. No antigen has been assigned to these receptors. Sequences were derived from cultured PBMCs, sampled from culture after CMV antigen stimulation. Source of these receptors: a human donor in good health (CMV status not recorded). Some clones in this sample may be carry-over from other donors' samples.

V gene TRBV6-6 combines with J gene TRBJ1-1; D remains ambiguous. The CDR3 consists of 14 residues. The germline V and J ends were trimmed by 5 bases and 2 bases, with 12 bases remaining between them. Looked up from germline, CDR1 is MNHNY and CDR2 is SVGAGI (reference sequence). This CDR3 reads CASSILQSNTEAFF. The DNA of the CDR3 is TGTGCCAGCAGTATACTACAGAGTAACACTGAAGCTTTCTTT.

This clonotype was recorded a few times. The chain joins TRBV2 to TRBJ2-5; D not resolved. V was shortened by 7 bases and J by 4 bases, with 7 bases between the two germline ends. Per germline, CDR1 SNHLY and CDR2 FYNNEI. This CDR3 region has 11 residues. CDR3 sequence: CASMVRETQYF. DNA for the CDR3: TGTGCCAGCATGGTCCGAGAGACCCAGTACTTC.

V usage is TRBV12-3 or TRBV12-4 and J usage is TRBJ1-1, with TRBD1 matching 7 bases. This CDR3 comprises 14 residues. V lost 6 bases and J lost 3; bases outside the gene matches: 7. CDR3: CASSETGLDTEAFF. DNA for the CDR3: TGTGCCAGCAGCGAGACAGGGTTGGACACTGAAGCTTTCTTT.

CDR3 DNA sequence: TGTGCCAGCAGCGTTTTTGGGCTAGCGGGAATAGTAAGCTCCTACAATGAGCAGTTCTTC. Translation gives CASSVFGLAGIVSSYNEQFF. This chain uses TRBV7-2 with TRBJ2-1; TRBD2 matches at 9 bases. The CDR3 spans 20 residues. J gave up 0 bases and V 5 bases, and 17 bases lay outside the gene matches. Looked up from germline, CDR1 is SGHTA and CDR2 is FQGNSA.

There are many counts of this clonotype. The J gene is TRBJ2-7, the V gene TRBV7-6; 9 positions agree with TRBD2. Germline CDR1 and CDR2: SGHVS and FNYEAQ. The CDR3 sequence is 15 residues long. The V gene end was trimmed by 2 bases and the J gene end by 4 bases; junction bases not matched to a gene: 6. The CDR3 region is CASSLSASGIYEQYF. The CDR3 DNA reads TGTGCCAGCAGCTTATCCGCTAGCGGGATATACGAGCAGTACTTC.

The V call is TRBV15, the J call TRBJ2-3, with D hard to call. This CDR3 region has 15 residues. The germline V gene encodes CDR1 LNHNV and CDR2 YYDKDF (reference sequence). Between the trimmed V and J ends, which lost 0 bases and 3 bases, there was a span of 10 bases. The CDR3 loop reads CATSRDRDFTDTQYF. CDR3 coding DNA: TGTGCCACCAGCAGAGATCGCGACTTTACAGATACGCAGTATTTT.

This clonotype was seen only a few times. The chain combines TRBV12-3 or TRBV12-4 with TRBJ2-2; the D is unclear. CDR3 length: 12 residues. Trimming took 3 bases from V and 7 from J, leaving 6 bases between them. For the CDR3, the DNA is TGTGCCAGCAGTTTTTCGGACGGGGAGCTGTTTTTT. Amino acids: CASSFSDGELFF.

This clonotype was counted a few times. The chain carries TRBV7-2 and TRBJ2-1; D remains ambiguous. This CDR3 has 14 amino acids. V was clipped by 1 base and J by 7 bases, with 11 bases between them. Germline V gene data show CDR1 as SGHTA and CDR2 as FQGNSA. The CDR3 region is CASSLGFWTNEQFF. CDR3 DNA sequence: TGTGCCAGCAGCTTAGGTTTCTGGACGAATGAGCAGTTCTTC.

V gene TRBV27 combines with J gene TRBJ2-3; D may be TRBD2 (6 bases). This CDR3 is 16 amino acids long. Germline lookup yields CDR1 MNHEY and CDR2 SMNVEV (reference sequence). Trimming took 5 bases from V and 0 from J, leaving 15 bases between them. CDR3 nucleotide sequence: TGTGCCAGCAGTCCCCGGACTACGACTAGCACAGATACGCAGTATTTT. Residues: CASSPRTTTSTDTQYF.

The chain couples TRBV20-1 to TRBJ2-3; 12 nucleotides align to TRBD2. This CDR3 has 15 residues. With V trimmed by 2 bases and J by 3 bases, 3 bases remained unmatched. Looked up from germline, CDR1 is DFQATT and CDR2 is SNEGSKA (reference sequence). CDR3 amino acids: CSARTGTSGTDTQYF. CDR3 nucleotides: TGCAGTGCTAGAACCGGGACTAGCGGGACAGATACGCAGTATTTT.

This chain uses TRBV4-3 with TRBJ2-1; 13 bases are a match to TRBD2. CDR1 is LGHNA and CDR2 is YSLEER in the germline V gene. CDR3 length equals 16 residues. Trimming took 3 bases from V and 7 from J; bases not matched to a gene: 6. The DNA for the CDR3 is TGCGCCAGCAGCCACTCGGGACTAGCGGGAATGAATGAGCAGTTCTTC. The encoded protein is CASSHSGLAGMNEQFF.

This clonotype has a handful of counts. This chain uses TRBV7-2 with TRBJ2-6; D uncertain. This CDR3 has 11 residues. Germline V gene data show CDR1 as SGHTA and CDR2 as FQGNSA. Trimming took off 4 bases at V and 18 bases at J, with 13 bases between the two ends. The CDR3 region is CASSSGQAPTF. The CDR3 DNA follows: TGTGCCAGCAGCTCTGGCCAAGCTCCGACTTTC.

The CDR3 sequence is CATGGSVGYNEQFF. The CDR3 bases are TGTGCCACCGGAGGGTCGGTCGGCTACAATGAGCAGTTCTTC. The J gene is TRBJ2-1, the V gene TRBV27, with D perhaps TRBD2 (6 bases). This CDR3 is built from 14 residues. Between the trimmed V and J ends, which lost 10 bases and 3 bases, there was a span of 16 bases. Germline CDR1 reads MNHEY; CDR2 reads SMNVEV (reference sequence).

Only a few counts were recorded for this clonotype. The chain couples TRBV20-1 to TRBJ2-3; perhaps TRBD1 as D (6 bases). Trimming left V 3 bases short and J 1 base short, with 11 bases between. Germline V gene lookup returns CDR1 DFQATT and CDR2 SNEGSKA (reference sequence). The CDR3 extends over 14 amino acids. CDR3 DNA: TGCAGTGCTAGCGCAGGGGTAGGCACAGATACGCAGTATTTT. Translation: CSASAGVGTDTQYF.

CDR3 coding DNA: TGTGCCAGCAGCCCCACGAGCACTAGATTCACCGGGGAGCTGTTTTTT. It yields the protein CASSPTSTRFTGELFF. The chain joins TRBV7-8 to TRBJ2-2; D perhaps matches TRBD2 (5 bases). This CDR3 contains 16 residues. Germline V gene sequence: CDR1 SGHVS, CDR2 FQNEAQ. V was trimmed by 5 bases and J by 4 bases, leaving 17 bases between them.

V and J are TRBV11-1 and TRBJ2-4; the D gene is possibly TRBD1 (7 bases). With 5 bases removed from V and 7 bases from J, the gap between germline ends came to 12 bases. This CDR3 has 13 residues. CDR1 is SGHAT and CDR2 is FQDESV in the germline V gene (reference sequence). The chain's CDR3 is CASSAQGGNIQYF. Here the CDR3 DNA reads TGTGCCAGCAGCGCCCAGGGGGGTAACATTCAGTACTTC.